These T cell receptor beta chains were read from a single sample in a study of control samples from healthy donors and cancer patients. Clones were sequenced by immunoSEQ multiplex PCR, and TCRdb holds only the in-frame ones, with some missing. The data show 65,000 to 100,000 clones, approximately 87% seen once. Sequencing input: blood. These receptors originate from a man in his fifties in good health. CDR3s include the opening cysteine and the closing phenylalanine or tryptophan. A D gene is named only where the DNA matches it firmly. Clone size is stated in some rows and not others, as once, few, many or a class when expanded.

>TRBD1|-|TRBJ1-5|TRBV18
CASSTGGDQPQHF
TGTGCCAGCAGTACAGGGGGCGATCAGCCCCAGCATTTT
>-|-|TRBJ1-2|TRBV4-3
CASSQATLNYGYTF
TGCGCCAGCAGCCAAGCAACGCTTAACTATGGCTACACCTTC
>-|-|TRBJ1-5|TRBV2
CASSEGRQPQHF
TGTGCCAGCAGTGAAGGACGGCAGCCCCAGCATTTT
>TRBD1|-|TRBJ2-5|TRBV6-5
CASSFAGQGREETQYF
TGTGCCAGCAGTTTCGCGGGACAGGGGAGGGAAGAGACCCAGTACTTC
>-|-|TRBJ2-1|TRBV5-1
CASSLDPNNEQFF
TGCGCCAGCAGCTTGGACCCCAACAATGAGCAGTTCTTC
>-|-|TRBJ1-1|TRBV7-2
CASSPTRLNTEAFF
TGTGCCAGCAGCCCCACACGATTGAACACTGAAGCTTTCTTT
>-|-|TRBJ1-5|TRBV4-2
CANSQESNQPQHF
TGTGCCAACAGCCAAGAGAGCAATCAGCCCCAGCATTTT
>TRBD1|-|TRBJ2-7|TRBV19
CASSAADRAYEQYF
TGTGCCAGTAGTGCCGCGGACAGGGCCTACGAGCAGTACTTC
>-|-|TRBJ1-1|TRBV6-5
CASSSTGFAEAFF
TGTGCCAGCAGTTCAACAGGGTTCGCTGAAGCTTTCTTT
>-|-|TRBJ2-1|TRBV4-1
CASSHNEGVREQFF
TGCGCCAGCAGCCACAACGAGGGGGTTAGAGAGCAGTTCTTC
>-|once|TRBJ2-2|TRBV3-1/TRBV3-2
CASSQEFWRSNTGELFF
TGTGCCAGCAGCCAAGAATTTTGGCGTTCGAACACCGGGGAGCTGTTTTTT
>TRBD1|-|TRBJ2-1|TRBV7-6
CASSSPTDRRNEQFF
TGTGCCAGCAGCTCCCCGACGGACAGGAGAAATGAGCAGTTCTTC
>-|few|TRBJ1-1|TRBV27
CASRNLGQRNTEAFF
TGTGCCAGCAGGAACCTGGGACAAAGGAACACTGAAGCTTTCTTT
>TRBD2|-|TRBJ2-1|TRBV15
CATTPLAVYNNEQFF
TGTGCCACCACCCCACTAGCGGTTTATAACAATGAGCAGTTCTTC
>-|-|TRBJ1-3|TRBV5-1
CASSLSRGPGNTIYF
TGCGCCAGCAGCTTGTCCCGAGGGCCTGGAAACACCATATATTTT
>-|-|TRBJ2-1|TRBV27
CASSSSNEQFF
TGTGCCAGCAGTTCCTCCAATGAGCAGTTCTTC
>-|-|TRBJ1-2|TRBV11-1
CASSLNLANYGYTF
TGTGCCAGCAGCTTAAATTTAGCAAACTATGGCTACACCTTC
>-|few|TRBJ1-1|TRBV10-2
CASLPGRAGTEAFF
TGCGCCAGCTTGCCCGGGAGGGCGGGGACTGAAGCTTTCTTT
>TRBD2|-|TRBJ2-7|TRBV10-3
CAISESSGGRRSYEQYF
TGTGCCATCAGTGAGTCGTCCGGCGGGAGGAGGTCCTACGAGCAGTACTTC
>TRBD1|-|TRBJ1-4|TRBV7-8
CASSRPPGTGQEKLFF
TGTGCCAGCAGCCGTCCTCCCGGGACAGGTCAGGAAAAACTGTTTTTT
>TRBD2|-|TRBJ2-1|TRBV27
CATRTSGNEQFF
TGTGCCACCCGGACTAGCGGGAATGAGCAGTTCTTC
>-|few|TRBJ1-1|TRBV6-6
CASSYGGSMNTEAFF
TGTGCCAGCAGTTACGGTGGGAGCATGAACACTGAAGCTTTCTTT
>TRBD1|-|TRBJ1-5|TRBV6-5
CASIPDRLSNQPQHF
TGTGCCAGCATTCCGGACAGGCTGAGCAATCAGCCCCAGCATTTT
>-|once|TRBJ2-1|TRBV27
CASSSGDSYNEQFF
TGTGCCAGCAGCTCGGGGGACTCTTACAATGAGCAGTTCTTC
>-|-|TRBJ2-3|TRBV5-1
CASSLAVSTDTQYF
TGCGCCAGCAGCTTGGCCGTCAGCACAGATACGCAGTATTTT
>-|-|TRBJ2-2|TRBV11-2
CASSPTRSGFNTGELFF
TGTGCCAGCAGCCCTACCAGGTCCGGGTTTAACACCGGGGAGCTGTTTTTT
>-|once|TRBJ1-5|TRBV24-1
CATSESRANNQPQHF
TGTGCCACCAGTGAATCCAGGGCCAACAATCAGCCCCAGCATTTT
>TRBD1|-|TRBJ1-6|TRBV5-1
CASSLGGQGNSPLHF
TGCGCCAGCAGCTTGGGTGGACAGGGGAATTCACCCCTCCACTTT
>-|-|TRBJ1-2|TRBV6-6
CASSYQGTGNYGYTF
TGTGCCAGCAGTTACCAGGGAACGGGGAACTATGGCTACACCTTC
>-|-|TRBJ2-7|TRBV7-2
CASSPQQGPYEQYF
TGTGCCAGCAGCCCCCAACAGGGACCCTACGAGCAGTACTTC
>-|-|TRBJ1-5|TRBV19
CASSIDPGREQPQHF
TGTGCCAGTAGTATAGATCCGGGGAGGGAGCAGCCCCAGCATTTT
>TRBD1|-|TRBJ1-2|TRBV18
CASSPFGQVGGYTF
TGTGCCAGCTCACCCTTCGGACAGGTCGGTGGCTACACCTTC
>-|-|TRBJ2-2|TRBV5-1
CASSRDPNTGELFF
TGCGCCAGCAGCCGGGACCCGAACACCGGGGAGCTGTTTTTT
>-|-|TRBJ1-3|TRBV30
CAWSTGTSGNTIYF
TGTGCCTGGAGCACAGGGACATCTGGAAACACCATATATTTT
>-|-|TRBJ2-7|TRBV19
CASSLDKRTAYEQYF
TGTGCCAGTAGTCTCGATAAAAGAACGGCCTACGAGCAGTACTTC
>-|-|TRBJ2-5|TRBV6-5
CASTRQDDETQYF
TGTGCCAGCACGAGACAGGATGACGAGACCCAGTACTTC
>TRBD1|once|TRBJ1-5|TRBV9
CASRVDLTGDNFSNQPQHF
TGTGCCAGCAGGGTGGACCTGACAGGGGATAATTTTAGCAATCAGCCCCAGCATTTT
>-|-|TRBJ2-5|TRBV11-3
CASSLEGVETQYF
TGTGCCAGCAGCTTAGAGGGTGTGGAGACCCAGTACTTC